This TCR beta chain emerged from a study of blood T cells in healthy people across ages. A note on this clonotype: Its antigen is not identified.

A second PCR, run for roughly 7 to 12 cycles, used a sample-barcoded 5' primer plus a J-beta primer mix. A single record per CDR3 protein comes from TCRdb applying MiXCR to the 5' RACE reads. This table has hundreds of thousands of distinct CDR3 sequences, around a fifth appearing once. Study observations and caveats: Comparison with aged donors showed that long-lived donors had more naive CD4+ cells and higher diversity.

The germline V and J ends were trimmed by 3 bases and 4 bases, with 9 bases remaining between them. The CDR3 is 13 residues long. Sample: blood. The chain recombines TRBV12-3 or TRBV12-4 with TRBJ1-2; D remains ambiguous. The receptor's source is a man between 65 and 85 years old in good health. The CDR3: CASSLDPGYGYTF. CDR3 nucleotide sequence: TGTGCCAGCAGTTTGGACCCTGGCTATGGCTACACCTTC.